This T cell receptor (beta chain) emerged from a study of beta chain features in type 1 diabetes. Regarding the study as a whole: High-TCR-expressing cells could be over-represented by cDNA sequencing. These data did not resolve whether HLA type affects TCRB rearrangement. A closer apparent resemblance between naive, central memory and Treg TCRB repertoires was seen in patients than in healthy donors.

The entirety of the isolated RNA underwent reverse transcription, so expressed TCRB transcripts were sequenced. Generated by immunoSEQ multiplex PCR, the TCRdb table keeps only in-frame clones and is missing some. The table has tens of thousands of clones, roughly 31% seen once. In the case of this clone: Its antigen is currently unknown.

By way of CD45RO/CCR7/CD25/CD127/CD95/CD27, the CD4+ regulatory, stem cell-like memory, central memory and naive cells were sorted. The CDR3 has 14 residues. The germline V gene encodes CDR1 KGHSH and CDR2 LQKENI. Between the trimmed V and J ends, which lost 3 bases and 4 bases, there was a span of 12 bases. The chain links TRBV18 to TRBJ1-2, with D possibly matching TRBD1 (5 bases). The sequence was collected from a woman between 18 and 29 years old in good health. Specimen: stem cell memory CD4+ T cells from blood. CDR3 loop: CASSPDGGAYGYTF. CDR3 DNA: TGTGCCAGCTCACCGGATGGCGGGGCCTATGGCTACACCTTC. Based on the CDR3 plus reference TRBV18 and TRBJ1-2, the full variable domain is NAGVMQNPRHLVRRRGQEARLRCSPMKGHSHVYWYRQLPEEGLKFMVYLQKENIIDESGMPKERFSAEFPKEGPSILRIQQVVRGDSAAYFCASSPDGGAYGYTFGSGTRLTVV.